The clone carrying this TCR beta chain has just a few counts. This sample is drawn from a study of cytomegalovirus exposure and HLA in healthy donors. In the PCR, 60 Vbeta and 13 Jbeta primers were used. This table comes from immunoSEQ multiplex PCR, and its TCRdb copy is limited to in-frame clones, with some not included. There are about 110,000 clones in the sample; about 80% occur only once, and 7.7% lies in the top ten. The CDR3 runs 16 residues. Germline assignment: CDR1 LNHDA and CDR2 SQIVND (reference sequence). Trimming pared 5 bases from V and 4 bases from J, leaving 18 bases between. V is TRBV19 and J is TRBJ2-1; possibly TRBD2 for D (6 bases). Sequencing used PBMCs. The clonotype was recovered from a woman in her forties or fifties in good health and CMV-seropositive. The CDR3 region has the DNA TGTGCCAGTAGTTTGAGGTCCAGACTAGGGTACAATGAGCAGTTCTTC. The encoded protein is CASSLRSRLGYNEQFF.